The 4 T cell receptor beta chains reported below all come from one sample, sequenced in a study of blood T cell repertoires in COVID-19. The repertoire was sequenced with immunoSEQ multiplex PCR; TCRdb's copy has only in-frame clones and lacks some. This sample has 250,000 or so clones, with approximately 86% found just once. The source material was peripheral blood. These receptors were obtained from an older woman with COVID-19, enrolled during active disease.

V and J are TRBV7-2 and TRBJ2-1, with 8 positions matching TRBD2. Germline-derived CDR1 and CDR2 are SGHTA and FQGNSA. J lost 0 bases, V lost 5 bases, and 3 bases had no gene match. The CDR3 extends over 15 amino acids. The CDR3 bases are TGTGCCAGCAGCCTCAGCGGGAGCTCCTACAATGAGCAGTTCTTC. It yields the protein CASSLSGSSYNEQFF.

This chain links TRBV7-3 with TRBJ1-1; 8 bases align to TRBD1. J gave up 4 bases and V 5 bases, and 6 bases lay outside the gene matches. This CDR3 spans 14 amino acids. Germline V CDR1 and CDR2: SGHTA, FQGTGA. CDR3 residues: CASSRDRGSTEAFF. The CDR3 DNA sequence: TGTGCCAGCAGCCGTGACAGGGGAAGCACTGAAGCTTTCTTT.

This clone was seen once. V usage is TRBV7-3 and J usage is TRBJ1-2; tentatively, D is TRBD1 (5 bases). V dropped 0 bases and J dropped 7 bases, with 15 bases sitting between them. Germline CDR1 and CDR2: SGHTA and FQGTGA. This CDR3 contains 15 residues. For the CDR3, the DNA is TGTGCCAGCAGCTTAACCCAGGGCCCTTACTCTGGCTACACCTTC. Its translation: CASSLTQGPYSGYTF.

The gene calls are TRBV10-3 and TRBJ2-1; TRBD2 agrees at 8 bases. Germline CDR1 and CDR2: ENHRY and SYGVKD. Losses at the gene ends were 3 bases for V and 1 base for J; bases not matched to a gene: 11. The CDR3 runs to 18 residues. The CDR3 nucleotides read TGTGCCATCAGTGAAGCTCCATCAGCGGGAGTTTCCTACAATGAGCAGTTCTTC. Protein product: CAISEAPSAGVSYNEQFF.